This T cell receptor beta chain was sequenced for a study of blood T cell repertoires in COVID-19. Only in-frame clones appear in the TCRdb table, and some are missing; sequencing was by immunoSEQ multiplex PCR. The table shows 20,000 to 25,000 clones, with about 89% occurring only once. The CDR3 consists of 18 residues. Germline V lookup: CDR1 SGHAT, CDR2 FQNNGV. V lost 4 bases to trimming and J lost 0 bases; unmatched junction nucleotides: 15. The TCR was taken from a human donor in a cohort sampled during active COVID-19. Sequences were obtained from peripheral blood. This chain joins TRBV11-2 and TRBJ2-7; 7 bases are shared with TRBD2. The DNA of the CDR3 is TGTGCCAGCAGCTCCGGGGCGAGCGGGACGATTAGCTCCTACGAGCAGTACTTC. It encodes CASSSGASGTISSYEQYF.